This entry lists 30 T cell receptor beta chains sequenced from one sample in a study of T cells in Graves' hyperthyroidism and ophthalmopathy. The CDR3 regions of TCR beta were amplified from RNA transcripts. The TCR CDR3 was amplified in a first-round RT-PCR using the HTBI primer set. One entry per CDR3 protein, called by TCRdb with MiXCR from the multiplex PCR reads. In the table there are about 260,000 distinct CDR3 sequences, about 25% of which are singletons. Sequenced sample: blood. These receptors all come from a man aged 35 to 55 with Graves' hyperthyroidism that later progressed to Graves' ophthalmopathy.

This clonotype was seen many times. The rearrangement joins TRBV6-1 to TRBJ2-2; D is ambiguous. There are 13 residues in the CDR3. The germline V and J ends were trimmed by 2 bases and 6 bases, with 7 bases remaining between them. CDR1 is MNHNS, CDR2 SASEGT, per germline. DNA of the CDR3: TGTGCCAGCAGTGAATTTAGGGCCGGGGAGCTGTTTTTT. Translation: CASSEFRAGELFF.

The rearrangement joins TRBV3-1 to TRBJ1-3; D not certain. The CDR3 length is 16 residues. V lost 0 bases, J lost 3 bases, and 12 bases lay in between. The germline V gene encodes CDR1 LGHDT and CDR2 YNNKEL (reference sequence). CDR3 sequence reads: CASSQDLGISGNTIYF. The CDR3 DNA reads TGTGCCAGCAGCCAAGATTTGGGGATTAGTGGAAACACCATATATTTT. Full variable domain (rest looked up from reference TRBV3-1 and TRBJ1-3): DTAVSQTPKYLVTQMGNDKSIKCEQNLGHDTMYWYKQDSKKFLKIMFSYNNKELIINETVPNRFSPKSPDKAHLNLHINSLELGDSAVYFCASSQDLGISGNTIYFGEGSWLTVV.

Ten or more counts support this clonotype. The chain couples TRBV27 to TRBJ2-5; TRBD2 aligns across 10 bases. Trimming cost V 6 bases and J 2 bases; bases outside gene matches: 6. The CDR3 is 15 amino acids. CDR1 is MNHEY, CDR2 SMNVEV, per germline (reference sequence). The CDR3 protein is CASRLAGFEQETQYF. CDR3 nucleotides: TGTGCCAGCAGACTAGCGGGGTTCGAACAAGAGACCCAGTACTTC.

This clonotype came up many times. The genes are TRBV2 and TRBJ2-7; 7 bases agree with TRBD1. V was pared by 2 bases and J by 2 bases, with 9 bases of the junction left unmatched. Germline values: CDR1 SNHLY, CDR2 FYNNEI. This CDR3 contains 16 residues. CDR3 sequence reads: CASSEITGERTYEQYF. The CDR3 DNA is TGTGCCAGCAGTGAAATTACAGGGGAAAGAACCTACGAGCAGTACTTC.

The table lists this clonotype with many counts. The chain links TRBV9 to TRBJ2-7; D remains unclear. V lost 0 bases and J 5 bases, leaving 12 bases between the germline ends. The CDR3 runs to 14 residues. Per germline, CDR1 SGDLS and CDR2 YYNGEE. CDR3 loop: CASSVGPERDEQYF. CDR3 nucleotides: TGTGCCAGCAGCGTAGGGCCAGAACGGGACGAGCAGTACTTC.

This clonotype came up a few times. The chain couples TRBV30 to TRBJ1-4; D perhaps matches TRBD1 (5 bases). Germline lookup yields CDR1 GTSNPN and CDR2 SVGIG (reference sequence). The germline V and J ends were trimmed by 3 bases and 5 bases, with 16 bases remaining between them. This CDR3 has 15 residues. CDR3 residues: CAWSPGDGINEKLFF. The CDR3 DNA reads TGTGCCTGGAGCCCGGGGGACGGTATAAATGAAAAACTGTTTTTT.

This clonotype was seen many times. V usage is TRBV27 and J usage is TRBJ1-6; D not certain. This CDR3 contains 14 residues. Germline V gene data show CDR1 as MNHEY and CDR2 as SMNVEV (reference sequence). V was pared by 3 bases and J by 5 bases, with 8 bases between. This chain's CDR3 is CASSFVQDNSPLHF. Here the CDR3 DNA reads TGTGCCAGCAGTTTCGTCCAAGATAATTCACCCCTCCACTTT.

This clonotype was detected a few times. In nucleotides, the CDR3 is TGTGCCAGCAGCGTAGGGACAAGAAACTATGGCTACACCTTC. Translating gives CASSVGTRNYGYTF. The rearrangement uses TRBV9 and TRBJ1-2; the D gene is possibly TRBD1 (5 bases). Germline loops: CDR1 SGDLS, CDR2 YYNGEE. CDR3 length equals 14 residues. The germline V and J ends were trimmed by 0 bases and 2 bases, with 8 bases remaining between them.

This clonotype was seen at least ten times. Sequence at one end of the junction differs from germline and may be a read error. The V call is TRBV5-1, the J call TRBJ2-7, with 7 bases that match TRBD1. CDR3 length: 14 amino acids. Per germline, CDR1 SGHRS and CDR2 YFSETQ. In DNA, the CDR3 is TGCGCCAGCAGCCAGGGACAGCCTGGGAAGGAGCAGTGCTTC. Its protein product is CASSQGQPGKEQCF.

This clonotype has at least ten counts. The chain joins TRBV13 to TRBJ2-7; D is possibly TRBD1 (5 bases). In germline, CDR1 is PRHDT, CDR2 FYEKMQ (reference sequence). The CDR3 is 15 residues long. The V gene lost 5 bases and the J gene lost 4 bases, with 18 bases spanning the gap. CDR3 in DNA: TGTGCCAGCAGCATGGAAGGGGCTAACTCTTACGAGCAGTACTTC. This encodes CASSMEGANSYEQYF. Combining the CDR3 with reference TRBV13 and TRBJ2-7 gives the whole variable domain AAGVIQSPRHLIKEKRETATLKCYPIPRHDTVYWYQQGPGQDPQFLISFYEKMQSDKGSIPDRFSAQQFSDYHSELNMSSLELGDSALYFCASSMEGANSYEQYFGPGTRLTVT.

Many counts were recorded for this clonotype. The chain is built from TRBV20-1 and TRBJ2-5; TRBD2 matches 12 bases. CDR3 length: 14 amino acids. Germline trimming cut 5 bases from V and 4 bases from J; bases unmatched to any gene: 5. The germline V gene has CDR1 DFQATT and CDR2 SNEGSKA (reference sequence). CDR3 residues: CSAGLAGIRETQYF. DNA for the CDR3: TGCAGTGCTGGACTAGCGGGAATCAGAGAGACCCAGTACTTC.

This clonotype has ten or more counts. This sequence joins TRBV6-1 and TRBJ1-5; perhaps TRBD1 as D (6 bases). Trimming removed 3 bases from V and 4 bases from J, with 10 bases in between. The CDR3 sequence is 14 residues long. The V gene's germline CDR1 is MNHNS and CDR2 SASEGT. The CDR3 bases are TGTGCCAGCAGTGACCAGGGGAAGAATCAGCCCCAGCATTTT. Translated: CASSDQGKNQPQHF.

This clonotype was found many times. The rearrangement joins TRBV20-1 to TRBJ2-7; 8 bases map to TRBD1. Unmatched junction bases numbered 10, after V lost 5 bases and J lost 4 bases. The CDR3 runs 14 residues. The germline V gene encodes CDR1 DFQATT and CDR2 SNEGSKA (reference sequence). The CDR3 DNA is TGCAGTGCTGAGACAGGGGTGGTCGGGTACGAGCAGTACTTC. Its translation is CSAETGVVGYEQYF.

The chain couples TRBV27 to TRBJ1-5; D remains ambiguous. V was shortened by 3 bases and J by 0 bases, with 9 bases between the two germline ends. The CDR3 contains 15 residues. Germline-derived CDR1 and CDR2 are MNHEY and SMNVEV (reference sequence). The DNA of the CDR3 is TGTGCCAGCAGTTTTGCTGGGATTAGCAATCAGCCCCAGCATTTT. Protein sequence: CASSFAGISNQPQHF.

The V gene is TRBV27, the J gene TRBJ2-5; 14 bases are a match to TRBD2. The V segment lost 0 bases and the J segment 5 bases; nucleotides outside the gene matches: 11. The CDR3 runs to 19 residues. Germline assignment: CDR1 MNHEY and CDR2 SMNVEV (reference sequence). The CDR3 is CASSLSIGTSGRNRETQYF. The CDR3 bases are TGTGCCAGCAGTTTATCGATAGGGACTAGCGGGAGAAATCGGGAGACCCAGTACTTC.

This clonotype was recorded many times. V gene TRBV7-2 combines with J gene TRBJ2-7; unclear D gene. CDR3 length equals 14 residues. Germline V gene lookup returns CDR1 SGHTA and CDR2 FQGNSA. V was clipped by 5 bases and J by 0 bases, with 11 bases between them. In nucleotides, the CDR3 is TGTGCCAGCAGCCGCCATGCCTCCTCCTACGAGCAGTACTTC. As protein: CASSRHASSYEQYF.

There are many counts of this clonotype. The genes are TRBV11-3 and TRBJ2-7; 8 bases map to TRBD1. This CDR3 comprises 15 residues. Trimming cost V 1 base and J 8 bases; bases outside gene matches: 10. Germline CDR1 SGHNT, CDR2 YENEEA. CDR3 sequence: CASSLGWDRLWKQYF. CDR3 DNA: TGTGCCAGCAGCTTAGGCTGGGACAGGCTTTGGAAGCAGTACTTC.

This clonotype has ten or more counts. V is TRBV20-1 and J is TRBJ2-5; unclear D gene. Germline assignment: CDR1 DFQATT and CDR2 SNEGSKA (reference sequence). The CDR3 has 14 amino acids. V lost 6 bases to trimming and J lost 5 bases, with 19 bases between them. The CDR3 sequence: CSAVYTPGLETQYF. CDR3 DNA: TGCAGTGCCGTCTATACCCCCGGGTTGGAGACCCAGTACTTC.

This clonotype has ten or more counts. V gene TRBV7-3 combines with J gene TRBJ2-2; D call uncertain. V lost 2 bases to trimming and J lost 2 bases, with 6 bases between them. CDR3 size: 14 residues. CDR1 SGHTA and CDR2 FQGTGA come from the germline V gene. The CDR3 loop reads CASSLDTNTGELFF. CDR3 nucleotides: TGTGCCAGCAGCTTAGATACTAACACCGGGGAGCTGTTTTTT.

The chain links TRBV12-3 or TRBV12-4 to TRBJ1-1; D is uncertain. This CDR3 has 13 residues. V lost 6 bases and J lost 1, with 9 bases in between. In DNA form, the CDR3 reads TGTGCCAGCAGGAGATTAAAGAACACTGAAGCTTTCTTT. Residues: CASRRLKNTEAFF.

The V call is TRBV20-1, the J call TRBJ1-5, with 7 bases aligning to TRBD1. V gave up 7 bases and J gave up 8 bases; unmatched junction bases: 17. CDR3 length: 15 residues. The germline CDR1 and CDR2 sequences are DFQATT and SNEGSKA (reference sequence). CDR3 nucleotide sequence: TGCAGTGTCCGTTCAGGGCAGGGGGGTGTGAAGCCCCAGCATTTT. It translates to CSVRSGQGGVKPQHF.

This clonotype has ten or more counts. This chain uses TRBV6-5 with TRBJ2-5; D gene uncertain. Deletions cut 11 bases from V and 5 bases from J, with 18 bases between. Germline CDR1 MNHEY, CDR2 SVGAGI. The CDR3 covers 13 residues. Here the CDR3 DNA reads TGTGCCGCCCAAAGAGGCACCGGGGAGACCCAGTACTTC. Residues: CAAQRGTGETQYF.

This clonotype was recorded at least ten times. The chain couples TRBV12-3 or TRBV12-4 to TRBJ1-3; 7 bases fit TRBD1. The V segment lost 6 bases and the J segment 0 bases; nucleotides outside the gene matches: 5. The CDR3 consists of 15 residues. For the CDR3, the DNA is TGTGCCAGCAGACCCGACAGGGTCTCTGGAAACACCATATATTTT. It specifies CASRPDRVSGNTIYF.

This clonotype was seen many times. V is TRBV27 and J is TRBJ1-2; 11 bases agree with TRBD1. The CDR3 loop spans 14 amino acids. Germline CDR1 and CDR2: MNHEY and SMNVEV (reference sequence). V shed 9 bases and J 1 base; nucleotides not matched to a gene: 4. CDR3 protein: CASRTGGVNYGYTF. In DNA form, the CDR3 reads TGTGCCAGTCGGACAGGGGGCGTTAACTATGGCTACACCTTC.

The chain joins TRBV7-8 to TRBJ2-5; D is possibly TRBD1 or TRBD2 (5 bases each). V was trimmed by 4 bases and J by 2 bases, leaving 17 bases between them. The germline CDR1 and CDR2 sequences are SGHVS and FQNEAQ. This CDR3 comprises 16 residues. The CDR3 here is CASSWAGTANQETQYF. CDR3 DNA sequence: TGTGCCAGCAGCTGGGCCGGGACGGCGAATCAAGAGACCCAGTACTTC.

This clonotype has at least ten counts. This chain joins TRBV6-2 or TRBV6-3 and TRBJ1-3; D is undetermined. V was shortened by 8 bases and J by 0 bases, with 14 bases between the two germline ends. The CDR3 length is 15 residues. CDR1 and CDR2 (germline): MNHEY, SVGEGT. Here the CDR3 DNA reads TGTGCCAGCGCTCGGCCTTACATCTCTGGAAACACCATATATTTT. Its translation is CASARPYISGNTIYF.

This clonotype has ten or more counts. CDR3 coding DNA: TGTGCCAGCAGGCGACAGGGGGCTAACACTGAAGCTTTCTTT. Translating gives CASRRQGANTEAFF. The V and J genes are TRBV27 and TRBJ1-1, with TRBD1 matching over 10 bases. V dropped 6 bases and J dropped 2; count of bases not matched to a gene: 3. The CDR3 length is 14 residues. Germline V gives CDR1 MNHEY, CDR2 SMNVEV (reference sequence).

This clonotype has a count of ten or more. The gene calls are TRBV10-2 and TRBJ2-7, with TRBD1 as a possible D gene (5 bases). The CDR3 runs to 13 residues. Trimming stripped 7 bases from V and 0 bases from J, with 10 bases between. The V gene's germline CDR1 is WSHSY and CDR2 SAAADI. The CDR3 DNA is TGCGCCAGCACGACAGATAGCTCCTACGAGCAGTACTTC. The encoded protein is CASTTDSSYEQYF.

This clonotype was recorded many times. The chain employs TRBV4-1 and TRBJ1-6; no reliable D call. Germline V gene sequence: CDR1 MGHRA, CDR2 YSYEKL. The ends were cut back, 4 bases at V and 14 bases at J, with 18 bases in the middle. The CDR3 consists of 14 residues. The CDR3: CASSPPTVSRTLHF. DNA of the CDR3: TGCGCCAGCAGCCCCCCTACCGTGTCTAGGACCCTCCACTTT.

The gene calls are TRBV20-1 and TRBJ2-7; TRBD2 is a possible D gene (6 bases). The V and J ends lost 4 bases and 4 bases respectively, with 14 bases between them. The CDR3 covers 13 residues. CDR1 is DFQATT, CDR2 SNEGSKA, per germline (reference sequence). This CDR3 reads CSAKETGEYEQYF. The CDR3 bases are TGCAGTGCTAAAGAGACGGGAGAGTACGAGCAGTACTTC.